This TCR beta chain was recovered during a study of T cell responses to AZD1222 COVID-19 vaccine. Looking at the study overall: Second-dose groups at about 4 or about 12 weeks were pooled.

The CDR3 totals 14 residues. Trimming removed 1 base at V and 1 base at J, with 8 bases between. In germline, CDR1 is MNHNS, CDR2 SASEGT. TCRdb's copy holds only in-frame clones and misses some; the assay was immunoSEQ multiplex PCR. Of 95,000 to 110,000 clones in the sample, around 92% were seen once. The sample holds one count of this clone. Its antigen is as yet unknown. Study outcomes and limitations: Spike-specific TCR repertoires showed rising breadth and depth after two AZD1222 doses. Spike was spanned by vaccine-associated CD4 TCRs, with dominance at 160-218 and 743-854.

The TCR sequence derives from an adult in good health. This rearrangement joins TRBV6-1 to TRBJ2-7; D remains unclear. The input for sequencing was peripheral blood, taken on day 0 of AZD1222 vaccination. CDR3: CASSEEVRSYEQYF. As DNA, the CDR3 is TGTGCCAGCAGTGAAGAGGTGAGATCCTACGAGCAGTACTTC.